One T cell receptor beta chain is described in this entry. The record originates from a study of human T cells and chemical hapten exposure. Overall study context: Small discrepancies in pooled library volume mainly accounted for the varying TCR yields per sample.

TCRdb passed the RACE reads through MiXCR, listing each CDR3 protein once. This sample yields about 51,000 distinct CDR3 sequences, of which 9.4% are seen a single time; 14% to 15% belongs to the top ten. This CDR3 has 19 amino acids. Unmatched junction bases numbered 15, after V lost 4 bases and J lost 5 bases. The germline V gene encodes CDR1 LGHDT and CDR2 YNNKEL (reference sequence). Time point described: pre-sensitization, week 0. The sample's treatment: therapeutic diphenylcyclopropenone sensitization with weekly scalp DPC. The V and J genes are TRBV3-1 and TRBJ2-2; TRBD2 agrees at 11 bases. The TCR sequence derives from a middle-aged woman with alopecia areata. Some clones in this sample may be carry-over from other donors' samples. The sequencing used whole blood, collected in connection with sensitization to the hapten diphenylcyclopropenone (DPC). CDR3 protein: CASSPTPLSGGVGTGELFF. The CDR3 DNA reads as TGTGCCAGCAGCCCTACCCCCCTTAGCGGGGGGGTGGGGACCGGGGAGCTGTTTTTT.